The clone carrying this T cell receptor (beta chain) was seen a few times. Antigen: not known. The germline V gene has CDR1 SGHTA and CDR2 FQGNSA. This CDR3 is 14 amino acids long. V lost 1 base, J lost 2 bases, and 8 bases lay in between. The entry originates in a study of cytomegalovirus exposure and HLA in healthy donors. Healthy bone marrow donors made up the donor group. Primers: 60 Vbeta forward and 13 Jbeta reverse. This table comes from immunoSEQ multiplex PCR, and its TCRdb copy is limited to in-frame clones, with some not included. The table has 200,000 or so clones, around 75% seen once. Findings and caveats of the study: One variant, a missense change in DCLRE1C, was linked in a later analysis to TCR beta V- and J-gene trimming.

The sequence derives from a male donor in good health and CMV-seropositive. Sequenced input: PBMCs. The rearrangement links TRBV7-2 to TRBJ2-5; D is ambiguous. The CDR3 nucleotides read TGTGCCAGCAGCTTAGGAAGTCGGCAAGAGACCCAGTACTTC. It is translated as CASSLGSRQETQYF.